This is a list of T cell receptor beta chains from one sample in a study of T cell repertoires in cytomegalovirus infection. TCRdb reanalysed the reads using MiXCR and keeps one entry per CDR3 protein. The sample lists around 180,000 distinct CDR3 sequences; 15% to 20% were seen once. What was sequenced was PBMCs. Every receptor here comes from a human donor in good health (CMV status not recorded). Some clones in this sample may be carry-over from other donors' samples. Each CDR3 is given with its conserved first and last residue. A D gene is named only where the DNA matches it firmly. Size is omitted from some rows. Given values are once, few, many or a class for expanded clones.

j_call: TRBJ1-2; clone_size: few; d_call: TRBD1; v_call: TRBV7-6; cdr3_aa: CASSSTPGGGYTF; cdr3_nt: TGTGCCAGCAGCTCCACGCCAGGGGGTGGCTACACCTTC
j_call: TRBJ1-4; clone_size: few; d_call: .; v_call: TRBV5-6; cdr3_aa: CASSPGGLNEKLFF; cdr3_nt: TGTGCCAGCAGCCCGGGGGGACTTAATGAAAAACTGTTTTTT
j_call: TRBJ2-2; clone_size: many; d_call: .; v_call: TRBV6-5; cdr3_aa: CASGIFTGELFF; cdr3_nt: TGTGCCAGCGGGATATTCACCGGGGAGCTGTTTTTT
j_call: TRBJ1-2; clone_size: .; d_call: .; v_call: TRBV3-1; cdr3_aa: CASSRGNYGYTF; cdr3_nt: TGTGCCAGCAGCCGGGGAAACTATGGCTACACCTTC
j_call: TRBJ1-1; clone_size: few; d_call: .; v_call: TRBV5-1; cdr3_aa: CASSLNGGRGNTEAFF; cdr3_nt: TGCGCCAGCAGCTTGAATGGAGGCAGGGGGAACACTGAAGCTTTCTTT
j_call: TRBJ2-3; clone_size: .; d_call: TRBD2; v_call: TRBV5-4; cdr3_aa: CASSSSGREDTQYF; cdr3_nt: TGTGCCAGCAGCTCTAGCGGGAGGGAAGATACGCAGTATTTT
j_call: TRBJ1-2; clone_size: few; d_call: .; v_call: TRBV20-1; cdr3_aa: CPGGARQLGYTF; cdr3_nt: TGCCCTGGGGGAGCCAGGCAGCTTGGCTACACCTTC
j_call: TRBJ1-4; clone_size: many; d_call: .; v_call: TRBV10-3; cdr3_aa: CAIRGLNEKLFF; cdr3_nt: TGTGCCATCAGGGGATTGAATGAAAAACTGTTTTTT
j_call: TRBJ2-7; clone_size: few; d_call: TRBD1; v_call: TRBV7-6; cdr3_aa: CASSSGQGTYEQYF; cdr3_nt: TGTGCCAGCAGCTCAGGACAGGGGACCTACGAGCAGTACTTC
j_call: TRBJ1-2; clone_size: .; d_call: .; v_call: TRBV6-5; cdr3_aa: CASRRAGSYTF; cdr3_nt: TGTGCCAGCAGACGAGCAGGGAGCTACACCTTC
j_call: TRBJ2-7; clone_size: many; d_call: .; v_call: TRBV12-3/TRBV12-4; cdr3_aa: CASSPGILSYEQYF; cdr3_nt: TGTGCCAGCAGTCCAGGGATTCTCTCCTACGAGCAGTACTTC
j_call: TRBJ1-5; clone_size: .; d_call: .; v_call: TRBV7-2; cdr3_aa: CASSLRVPAGQPQHF; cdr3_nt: TGTGCCAGCAGCCTCCGGGTCCCGGCGGGTCAGCCCCAGCATTTT
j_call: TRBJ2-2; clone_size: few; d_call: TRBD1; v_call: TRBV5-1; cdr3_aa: CASSDGQGAFGPTGELFF; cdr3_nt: TGCGCCAGCAGCGACGGACAGGGGGCTTTTGGGCCTACAGGGGAGCTGTTTTTT
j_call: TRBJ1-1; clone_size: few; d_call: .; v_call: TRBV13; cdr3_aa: CASSTGAGNTEAFF; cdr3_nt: TGTGCCAGCAGCACCGGTGCGGGGAACACTGAAGCTTTCTTT
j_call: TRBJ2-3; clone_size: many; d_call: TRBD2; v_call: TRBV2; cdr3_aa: CASSVVGGSTDTQYF; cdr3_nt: TGTGCCAGCAGTGTCGTGGGAGGGAGCACAGATACGCAGTATTTT
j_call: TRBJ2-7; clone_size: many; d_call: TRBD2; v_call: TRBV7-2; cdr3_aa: CASSSRTSAAYEQYF; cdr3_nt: TGTGCCAGCAGCTCTAGGACTAGCGCGGCCTACGAGCAGTACTTC